One sample yielded the 8 T cell receptor beta chains listed below, sequenced in a study of blood T cell repertoires in COVID-19. Sequencing used immunoSEQ multiplex PCR; TCRdb keeps in-frame clones, though not all of them. The top ten hold around 13% of the sample, which has 65,000 to 70,000 clones, approximately 92% seen once. The sample was peripheral blood. These receptors all stem from a human donor with active COVID-19. The donor label of this sample is uncertain.

The chain links TRBV28 to TRBJ2-7; the D gene is possibly TRBD2 (5 bases). The CDR3 consists of 14 residues. From germline, CDR1 is MDHEN and CDR2 SYDVKM. Deletions cut 8 bases from V and 1 base from J, with 15 bases between. CDR3 loop: CASQSSQPSYEQYF. The CDR3 DNA sequence: TGTGCCAGCCAGTCTAGCCAACCTTCCTACGAGCAGTACTTC.

The chain employs TRBV3-1 (or the pseudogene TRBV3-2) and TRBJ2-7, with D perhaps TRBD2 (6 bases). The germline V and J ends were trimmed by 4 bases and 3 bases, with 13 bases remaining between them. The CDR3 has 14 amino acids. Germline V gene lookup returns CDR1 LGHDT and CDR2 YNNKEL (reference sequence). The CDR3 region has the DNA TGTGCCAGCAGCCCAGGGACTTCTAGCTACGAGCAGTACTTC. Protein product: CASSPGTSSYEQYF.

The V call is TRBV27, the J call TRBJ1-5, with D possibly being TRBD1 (5 bases). The V end was cut by 7 bases, the J end by 7 bases, with 14 bases between. The CDR3 is made up of 13 amino acids. Germline V gives CDR1 MNHEY, CDR2 SMNVEV (reference sequence). CDR3 in DNA: TGTGCCAGCACCACGCCGGGGGTCCAGCCCCAGCATTTT. Protein product: CASTTPGVQPQHF.

The chain is built from TRBV9 and TRBJ2-5; D gene unclear. This CDR3 contains 15 residues. V shed 4 bases and J shed 0 bases, with 13 bases lying between them. Germline V gives CDR1 SGDLS, CDR2 YYNGEE. CDR3 in DNA: TGTGCCAGCAGCACCCTAACCAGGAACCAAGAGACCCAGTACTTC. It yields the protein CASSTLTRNQETQYF.

The chain carries TRBV4-3 and TRBJ2-1; the D gene is possibly TRBD2 (6 bases). CDR3 length: 15 amino acids. Trimming pared 1 base from V and 2 bases from J, leaving 9 bases between. The germline V gene encodes CDR1 LGHNA and CDR2 YSLEER. The CDR3 spells CASSQAGGTYNEQFF. As DNA, the CDR3 is TGCGCCAGCAGCCAAGCAGGCGGGACCTACAATGAGCAGTTCTTC.

This clone was observed a handful of times. The chain joins TRBV30 to TRBJ2-7; 8 bases align to TRBD2. CDR1 GTSNPN and CDR2 SVGIG come from the germline V gene (reference sequence). The CDR3 covers 17 residues. The J segment lost 0 bases and the V segment lost 1 base, leaving 11 bases of the junction unmatched. The CDR3: CAWSGSRLALISYEQYF. The CDR3 coding sequence is TGTGCCTGGAGTGGATCTAGACTAGCGCTTATCTCCTACGAGCAGTACTTC.

The V gene is TRBV4-3, the J gene TRBJ2-7, with 8 bases aligning to TRBD2. The CDR3 covers 15 residues. J lost 6 bases, V lost 3 bases, and 10 bases had no gene match. From germline, CDR1 is LGHNA and CDR2 YSLEER. The CDR3 nucleotides are TGCGCCAGCAGCCAGACATACGGGAGGGCCTCCGAGCAGTACTTC. As protein: CASSQTYGRASEQYF.

The chain recombines TRBV7-9 with TRBJ2-7, with 11 bases lining up with TRBD1. V shed 4 bases, J shed 4 bases, and the junction held 6 bases outside the gene matches. Germline V gene lookup returns CDR1 SEHNR and CDR2 FQNEAQ (reference sequence). The CDR3 contains 15 residues. The CDR3 DNA reads as TGTGCCAGCAGCTCGGGACAGGGGGTCGGGTACGAGCAGTACTTC. Encoded protein: CASSSGQGVGYEQYF.